The rows below give T cell receptor beta chains drawn from one sample of a study of early T cells in non-severe SARS-CoV-2 infection. One entry per CDR3 protein, called by TCRdb with MiXCR from the 5' RACE reads. The table shows tens of thousands of distinct CDR3 sequences, with around 10% occurring only once. The sample here was whole blood, taken at baseline. The receptors were sampled from an adult who was a healthcare worker with PCR-confirmed SARS-CoV-2 infection or an uninfected control (not recorded which). The CDR3 runs from the conserved cysteine through the conserved F or W. Fields, in order: V gene, J gene, D gene, clone size, CDR3 protein, CDR3 DNA. The D gene is left open where the match is weak. The listing skips clone size in some rows; elsewhere it reads once, few, many or a size class.

>TRBV7-9|TRBJ2-1|TRBD2|many
CASSFPAGGLSNEQFF
TGTGCCAGCAGCTTTCCTGCGGGAGGGCTAAGCAATGAGCAGTTCTTC
>TRBV20-1|TRBJ2-3|TRBD2|many
CSATELAGGPYSDTQYF
TGCAGTGCCACCGAGCTAGCGGGAGGGCCTTACTCAGATACGCAGTATTTT
>TRBV13|TRBJ2-7|NA|NA
CASSSESEGISYEQYF
TGTGCCAGCAGCTCCGAATCCGAGGGAATATCCTACGAGCAGTACTTC
>TRBV10-2|TRBJ2-7|NA|few
CASSENREQYF
TGCGCCAGCAGTGAGAACCGCGAGCAGTACTTC
>TRBV11-3|TRBJ2-3|NA|NA
CASSPAYGNTQYF
TGTGCCAGCAGCCCGGCCTACGGAAATACGCAGTATTTT
>TRBV2|TRBJ2-1|NA|few
CASNTPGPSYNEQFF
TGTGCCAGCAACACTCCGGGACCCTCCTACAATGAGCAGTTCTTC
>TRBV5-1|TRBJ2-7|TRBD1|few
CASSGKAGQGFDEQYF
TGCGCCAGCAGCGGTAAGGCAGGACAGGGTTTCGACGAGCAGTACTTC
>TRBV5-5|TRBJ1-2|NA|many
CASSLEDEVYGYTF
TGTGCCAGCAGCTTGGAGGACGAGGTCTATGGCTACACCTTC
>TRBV24-1|TRBJ2-7|NA|many
CATSPSGRGTWEQYF
TGTGCCACCAGTCCCTCGGGACGTGGGACCTGGGAGCAGTACTTC
>TRBV29-1|TRBJ2-1|TRBD2|many
CSARTSGYNEQFF
TGCAGCGCTCGGACTAGCGGGTACAATGAGCAGTTCTTC
>TRBV7-9|TRBJ2-5|NA|many
CASSYRQAETQYF
TGTGCCAGCAGCTACAGACAGGCCGAGACCCAGTACTTC
>TRBV5-6|TRBJ2-1|NA|many
CASSLAGQRWQFF
TGTGCCAGCAGCTTGGCCGGCCAGCGGTGGCAGTTCTTC
>TRBV28|TRBJ2-1|TRBD2|NA
CASSGTSGNNEQFF
TGTGCCAGCAGTGGGACTAGCGGAAACAATGAGCAGTTCTTC
>TRBV6-1|TRBJ2-7|TRBD1|NA
CASRGTGPTYEQYF
TGTGCCAGCAGGGGGACAGGCCCCACCTACGAGCAGTACTTC
>TRBV12-3/TRBV12-4|TRBJ2-7|NA|NA
CASSGTTGPYEQYF
TGTGCCAGCAGTGGAACTACAGGTCCCTACGAGCAGTACTTC
>TRBV5-1|TRBJ1-6|NA|NA
CASSLDGTANSPLHF
TGCGCCAGCAGCTTGGATGGGACGGCGAATTCACCCCTCCACTTT
>TRBV15|TRBJ2-2|NA|many
CATSRDRGRVTGELFF
TGTGCCACCAGCAGAGACAGGGGGAGGGTTACCGGGGAGCTGTTTTTT
>TRBV27|TRBJ2-1|TRBD2|few
CASSLSSGRAYNEQFF
TGTGCCAGCAGTTTATCATCCGGGAGGGCCTACAATGAGCAGTTCTTC
>TRBV29-1|TRBJ1-1|NA|NA
CSVHREGTEAFF
TGCAGCGTTCACAGGGAGGGCACTGAAGCTTTCTTT
>TRBV9|TRBJ2-5|NA|few
CASSVGAMGQETQYF
TGTGCCAGCAGCGTAGGAGCGATGGGCCAAGAGACCCAGTACTTC
>TRBV10-3|TRBJ2-1|NA|many
CAISGRSQTSYNEQFF
TGTGCCATCAGTGGACGCTCTCAGACCTCCTACAATGAGCAGTTCTTC
>TRBV20-1|TRBJ2-2|TRBD1|many
CSARVPGQGSTGELFF
TGCAGTGCTAGAGTCCCTGGACAGGGAAGCACCGGGGAGCTGTTTTTT
>TRBV7-9|TRBJ1-6|TRBD1|NA
CASSSWTGNSYNSPLHF
TGTGCCAGCAGCTCCTGGACAGGAAACTCCTATAATTCACCCCTCCACTTT
>TRBV7-9|TRBJ2-5|TRBD1|many
CASSLPGQGAWETQYF
TGTGCCAGCAGCTTACCGGGACAGGGGGCGTGGGAGACCCAGTACTTC
>TRBV7-9|TRBJ2-7|NA|few
CASSLVSRDYEQYF
TGTGCCAGCAGCTTAGTTAGCAGGGACTACGAGCAGTACTTC
>TRBV10-3|TRBJ1-1|NA|NA
CAITFGGDTEAFF
TGTGCCATCACCTTCGGCGGCGACACTGAAGCTTTCTTT
>TRBV7-3|TRBJ2-2|NA|NA
CASSQSGANTGELFF
TGTGCCAGCAGTCAAAGTGGGGCGAACACCGGGGAGCTGTTTTTT
>TRBV19|TRBJ2-7|NA|NA
CASSSAGGSYEQYF
TGTGCCAGTAGTTCCGCCGGGGGCTCCTACGAGCAGTACTTC
>TRBV9|TRBJ2-1|TRBD2|NA
CASSPHLLAGGYNEQFF
TGTGCCAGCAGCCCCCATCTTCTAGCGGGAGGGTACAATGAGCAGTTCTTC
>TRBV12-3/TRBV12-4|TRBJ2-5|NA|many
CASSPNPGETQYF
TGTGCCAGCAGCCCCAACCCTGGGGAGACCCAGTACTTC
>TRBV18|TRBJ1-5|TRBD1|few
CASSPPARGGNQPQHF
TGTGCCAGCTCACCACCGGCCAGGGGGGGCAATCAGCCCCAGCATTTT
>TRBV7-8|TRBJ2-7|TRBD1|many
CASSPPGTDYLSYEQYF
TGTGCCAGCAGCCCCCCCGGGACAGACTATCTCTCCTACGAGCAGTACTTC
>TRBV2|TRBJ1-4|NA|few
CASKEFRATNEKLFF
TGTGCCAGCAAAGAATTCAGGGCAACTAATGAAAAACTGTTTTTT
>TRBV7-9|TRBJ2-3|NA|few
CASSEGVGISTDTQYF
TGTGCCAGCAGCGAGGGGGTCGGGATCAGCACAGATACGCAGTATTTT
>TRBV19|TRBJ1-1|NA|NA
CASSIGVIGAFF
TGTGCCAGTAGTATTGGGGTAATTGGAGCTTTCTTT
>TRBV19|TRBJ2-3|NA|NA
CASSIAQVQYF
TGTGCCAGTAGTATAGCACAGGTGCAGTATTTT
>TRBV9|TRBJ2-7|TRBD1|NA
CASSPLGGQGAREQYF
TGTGCCAGCAGCCCCCTTGGGGGACAGGGGGCGCGAGAGCAGTACTTC
>TRBV24-1|TRBJ2-1|NA|few
CATSQPNAGPDNEQFF
TGTGCCACCAGTCAGCCCAATGCGGGACCTGACAATGAGCAGTTCTTC
>TRBV11-3|TRBJ2-7|TRBD2|few
CASSRPGLEDYEQYF
TGTGCCAGCAGCAGACCGGGACTAGAGGACTACGAGCAGTACTTC
>TRBV25-1|TRBJ2-3|TRBD1|NA
CASSLDRAPGDTQYF
TGTGCCAGCAGTTTGGACAGGGCCCCGGGAGATACGCAGTATTTT
>TRBV12-3/TRBV12-4|TRBJ2-5|NA|few
CASSLKRPEGSGETQYF
TGTGCCAGCAGTTTAAAAAGGCCAGAGGGTTCCGGAGAGACCCAGTACTTC
>TRBV5-5|TRBJ2-5|NA|NA
CASSLALQETQYF
TGTGCCAGCAGCTTGGCGCTCCAAGAGACCCAGTACTTC
>TRBV7-9|TRBJ2-7|NA|many
CASSPWEDSPYEQYF
TGTGCCAGCAGCCCGTGGGAGGACAGTCCCTACGAGCAGTACTTC
>TRBV7-6|TRBJ2-5|TRBD2|NA
CASSWTSGSETQYF
TGTGCCAGCAGCTGGACTAGCGGGAGTGAGACCCAGTACTTC
>TRBV29-1|TRBJ2-1|NA|NA
CSFFGFSYNEQFF
TGCAGCTTTTTTGGGTTCTCCTACAATGAGCAGTTCTTC
>TRBV7-8|TRBJ1-5|NA|few
CASSALQGQPQHF
TGTGCCAGCAGCGCCCTACAGGGACAGCCCCAGCATTTT
>TRBV6-5|TRBJ2-3|NA|NA
CASSYSWQADTQYF
TGTGCCAGCAGTTACTCCTGGCAGGCAGATACGCAGTATTTT
>TRBV12-3/TRBV12-4|TRBJ2-3|NA|many
CASSLTAGTQYF
TGTGCCAGCAGTTTAACTGCTGGTACGCAGTATTTT
>TRBV11-2|TRBJ2-5|NA|NA
CASSPGIQETQYF
TGTGCCAGCAGCCCAGGAATCCAAGAGACCCAGTACTTC
>TRBV12-3/TRBV12-4|TRBJ2-5|NA|many
CASSIPQGGTQYF
TGTGCCAGCAGTATCCCACAGGGAGGGACCCAGTACTTC
>TRBV5-6|TRBJ2-6|NA|NA
CASSPRLVFSGANVLTF
TGTGCCAGCAGCCCCAGGCTCGTTTTCTCTGGGGCCAACGTCCTGACTTTC
>TRBV5-5|TRBJ2-5|TRBD1|NA
CASSLTGTGQETQYF
TGTGCCAGCAGCTTAACCGGGACAGGGCAAGAGACCCAGTACTTC
>TRBV18|TRBJ2-6|NA|NA
CASSPENAGANVLTF
TGTGCCAGCTCACCAGAGAATGCTGGGGCCAACGTCCTGACTTTC
>TRBV6-4|TRBJ2-1|TRBD2|few
CASSEVVGTSGGIEQFF
TGTGCCAGCAGTGAAGTTGTCGGGACTAGCGGGGGGATTGAGCAGTTCTTC
>TRBV3-1|TRBJ2-1|NA|few
CASSYHSGGEQFF
TGTGCCAGCAGCTATCACAGCGGAGGTGAGCAGTTCTTC
>TRBV2|TRBJ1-3|NA|few
CASTAVSGNTIYF
TGTGCCAGCACGGCAGTCTCTGGAAACACCATATATTTT
>TRBV7-8|TRBJ2-7|NA|many
CASSPSTGIRYEQYF
TGTGCCAGCAGCCCATCAACCGGGATACGCTACGAGCAGTACTTC
>TRBV19|TRBJ2-5|TRBD2|few
CASSEGLLYQETQYF
TGTGCCAGTAGTGAGGGACTACTGTACCAAGAGACCCAGTACTTC
>TRBV9|TRBJ2-1|TRBD2|NA
CASSGPGGGHSYNEQFF
TGTGCCAGCAGCGGGCCCGGCGGGGGGCACTCCTACAATGAGCAGTTCTTC